These 27 T cell receptor beta chains originate from one sample sequenced in a study of Ad26.COV2.S vaccination and SARS-CoV-2 variants. Produced via immunoSEQ multiplex PCR; TCRdb's table is partial and in-frame only. The sample yields roughly 380,000 clones, over 75% seen once. Treatment reported: 15 to 20 received Ad26.COV2.S at low or high dose, single or two shots; roughly 5 received placebo; per-sample allocation not given. It was on day 63 after the first vaccine or placebo injection that samples were taken. Here the sequenced sample was peripheral blood, taken in a trial of Ad26.COV2.S vaccine versus placebo. These receptors came from a person aged 18-65 years who received the Ad26.COV2.S COVID-19 vaccine or a placebo.

The CDR3 DNA reads as TGTGCCAGCAGTTACTCAGACTCCTACAATGAGCAGTTCTTC. Protein: CASSYSDSYNEQFF. J is TRBJ2-1 and V is TRBV6-2 or TRBV6-3; no clear D. Germline CDR1 is MNHEY and CDR2 is SVGEGT. The V and J ends lost 0 bases and 0 bases respectively, with 3 bases between them. This CDR3 spans 14 amino acids.

The chain is built from TRBV4-1 and TRBJ1-6; TRBD1 agrees at 8 bases. The CDR3 loop spans 16 amino acids. Unmatched junction bases numbered 11, after V lost 3 bases and J lost 10 bases. Germline V gene data show CDR1 as MGHRA and CDR2 as YSYEKL. The CDR3 coding sequence is TGCGCCAGCAGCCATTATTGGGGACAGGAATCCTCACCCCTCCACTTT. Residues: CASSHYWGQESSPLHF.

The chain carries TRBV28 and TRBJ1-4; D gene uncertain. Germline values: CDR1 MDHEN, CDR2 SYDVKM. CDR3 length equals 13 residues. The ends were cut back, 7 bases at V and 6 bases at J, with 12 bases in the middle. CDR3 DNA: TGTGCCAGCAAGACCCCGGGAGATGAAAAACTGTTTTTT. Amino acids: CASKTPGDEKLFF.

The rearrangement joins TRBV28 to TRBJ2-7, with D hard to call. Per the germline V gene, CDR1 is MDHEN and CDR2 is SYDVKM. The CDR3 runs to 15 residues. Trimming stripped 3 bases from V and 1 base from J, with 13 bases between. The CDR3 is CASSFYFGRSYEQYF. CDR3 in DNA: TGTGCCAGCAGTTTTTATTTTGGACGGTCCTACGAGCAGTACTTC. Combining the CDR3 with reference TRBV28 and TRBJ2-7 gives the whole variable domain DVKVTQSSRYLVKRTGEKVFLECVQDMDHENMFWYRQDPGLGLRLIYFSYDVKMKEKGDIPEGYSVSREKKERFSLILESASTNQTSMYLCASSFYFGRSYEQYFGPGTRLTVT.

The chain carries TRBV28 and TRBJ1-2; D may be TRBD1 (6 bases). Trimming stripped 3 bases from V and 8 bases from J, with 13 bases between. Germline CDR1 is MDHEN and CDR2 is SYDVKM. The CDR3 totals 13 residues. The CDR3 loop reads CASSLGGAGGYTF. The CDR3 DNA is TGTGCCAGCAGTTTGGGGGGGGCTGGAGGCTACACCTTC.

The chain employs TRBV6-5 and TRBJ1-2, with 7 nucleotides matching TRBD1. This CDR3 spans 15 amino acids. Unmatched junction bases numbered 6, after V lost 1 base and J lost 4 bases. Germline V CDR1 and CDR2: MNHEY, SVGAGI. As DNA, the CDR3 is TGTGCCAGCAGTTACTACCGGGACAGCTTCTATGGCTACACCTTC. Translating gives CASSYYRDSFYGYTF.

The V call is TRBV7-2, the J call TRBJ2-1; 7 nucleotides line up with TRBD2. The CDR3 is made up of 15 amino acids. Losses at the gene ends were 1 base for V and 6 bases for J; bases not matched to a gene: 6. Germline loops: CDR1 SGHTA, CDR2 FQGNSA. Here the CDR3 DNA reads TGTGCCAGCAGCTTAGAAAGCGGGGAAGGCAATGAGCAGTTCTTC. Its translation is CASSLESGEGNEQFF.

The chain has TRBV7-8 and TRBJ2-3, with TRBD2 matching 7 bases. The CDR3 contains 16 residues. Trimming took 3 bases from V and 1 from J; bases not matched to a gene: 7. Germline V gene data show CDR1 as SGHVS and CDR2 as FQNEAQ. The CDR3 here is CASSFGLAVGTDTQYF. The CDR3 DNA reads as TGTGCCAGCAGCTTTGGGCTAGCGGTGGGCACAGATACGCAGTATTTT.

The chain carries TRBV24-1 and TRBJ2-2; D gene uncertain. The length of the CDR3 is 14 residues. Trimming took 3 bases from V and 6 from J, leaving 10 bases between them. Germline V gene data show CDR1 as KGHDR and CDR2 as SFDVKD. In nucleotides, the CDR3 is TGTGCCACCAGTGATATCATTGTACCCGGGGAGCTGTTTTTT. It translates to CATSDIIVPGELFF.

This clone was found a few times. The V and J genes are TRBV18 and TRBJ1-3; D is unresolved. V was shortened by 6 bases and J by 0 bases, with 12 bases between the two germline ends. Germline V gives CDR1 KGHSH, CDR2 LQKENI. The CDR3 spans 15 residues. In DNA, the CDR3 is TGTGCCAGCTCGACCCCCTCGGTCTCTGGAAACACCATATATTTT. Protein product: CASSTPSVSGNTIYF. Variable domain in full (rest from reference TRBV18 and TRBJ1-3): NAGVMQNPRHLVRRRGQEARLRCSPMKGHSHVYWYRQLPEEGLKFMVYLQKENIIDESGMPKERFSAEFPKEGPSILRIQQVVRGDSAAYFCASSTPSVSGNTIYFGEGSWLTVV.

The rearrangement links TRBV6-6 to TRBJ2-3, with 13 bases aligning to TRBD2. The CDR3 contains 16 residues. In germline, CDR1 is MNHNY, CDR2 SVGAGI (reference sequence). After removal of 6 bases from V and 1 base from J, the junction contained 4 bases not matched to a gene. The CDR3 region is CASSRGTSGGTDTQYF. CDR3 nucleotide sequence: TGTGCCAGCAGCCGCGGGACTAGCGGGGGCACAGATACGCAGTATTTT.

CDR3 protein: CASSVSRGGQETQYF. The CDR3 DNA follows: TGCGCCAGCAGTGTTAGCAGGGGGGGGCAAGAGACCCAGTACTTC. The chain carries TRBV10-2 and TRBJ2-5; D is perhaps TRBD1 or TRBD2 (7 bases each). Trimming took off 4 bases at V and 2 bases at J, with 14 bases between the two ends. This CDR3 comprises 15 residues. CDR1 WSHSY and CDR2 SAAADI come from the germline V gene.

Only a few counts were recorded for this clone. The genes are TRBV30 and TRBJ1-5; tentative D call: TRBD1 (6 bases). Germline V gives CDR1 GTSNPN, CDR2 SVGIG (reference sequence). The CDR3 runs to 12 residues. V was shortened by 3 bases and J by 5 bases, with 8 bases between the two germline ends. The CDR3 DNA reads as TGTGCCTGGAGACAGGGCGATCAGCCCCAGCATTTT. This encodes CAWRQGDQPQHF. The complete variable domain, with remaining parts taken from reference TRBV30 and TRBJ1-5, reads SQTIHQWPATLVQPVGSPLSLECTVEGTSNPNLYWYRQAAGRGLQLLFYSVGIGQISSEVPQNLSASRPQDRQFILSSKKLLLSDSGFYLCAWRQGDQPQHFGDGTRLSIL.

The rearrangement uses TRBV30 and TRBJ2-7, with a weak D call TRBD2 (5 bases). The CDR3 totals 14 residues. CDR1 is GTSNPN and CDR2 is SVGIG in the germline V gene (reference sequence). Between the trimmed V and J ends, which lost 8 bases and 7 bases, there was a span of 24 bases. The CDR3 sequence: CAGADSWGSTEQYF. DNA of the CDR3: TGTGCCGGAGCGGACTCCTGGGGATCTACAGAGCAGTACTTC.

The chain has TRBV13 and TRBJ2-3; D unresolved. Germline assignment: CDR1 PRHDT and CDR2 FYEKMQ (reference sequence). This CDR3 has 15 residues. Trimming took 5 bases from V and 2 from J, leaving 14 bases between them. As DNA, the CDR3 is TGTGCCAGCAGCCTCTCCTTGGTCGTCACAGATACGCAGTATTTT. Residues: CASSLSLVVTDTQYF.

The chain employs TRBV9 and TRBJ2-7; TRBD1 might be the D (6 bases). In germline, CDR1 is SGDLS, CDR2 YYNGEE. The germline V and J ends were trimmed by 2 bases and 5 bases, with 14 bases remaining between them. The CDR3 has 14 amino acids. The CDR3 reads CASSVSHEGDEQYF. CDR3 in DNA: TGTGCCAGCAGCGTTTCCCACGAGGGGGACGAGCAGTACTTC.

The chain carries TRBV7-9 and TRBJ1-4; D may be TRBD1 (5 bases). V was trimmed by 4 bases and J by 7 bases, leaving 13 bases between them. Per the germline V gene, CDR1 is SEHNR and CDR2 is FQNEAQ (reference sequence). The CDR3 length is 14 residues. The CDR3 DNA reads as TGTGCCAGCAGCTACAAAGGTGGGGCTGAAAAACTGTTTTTT. This translates into CASSYKGGAEKLFF.

This chain links TRBV18 with TRBJ2-2, with 10 bases aligning to TRBD1. Germline V gives CDR1 KGHSH, CDR2 LQKENI. The CDR3 extends over 17 amino acids. V trimming: 4 bases; J trimming: 0 bases; junction bases outside the gene matches: 5. The CDR3 protein is CASSQGTGVSNTGELFF. CDR3 in DNA: TGTGCCAGCTCACAGGGGACAGGGGTTTCGAACACCGGGGAGCTGTTTTTT.

The V and J genes are TRBV9 and TRBJ2-3; no definite D call. Germline lookup yields CDR1 SGDLS and CDR2 YYNGEE. The length of the CDR3 is 14 residues. The V gene lost 2 bases and the J gene lost 6 bases, with 13 bases spanning the gap. The CDR3 coding sequence is TGTGCCAGCAGCGTCGGACCCGGGCTTGATACGCAGTATTTT. Protein product: CASSVGPGLDTQYF.

The chain employs TRBV6-2 or TRBV6-3 and TRBJ2-2, with D maybe TRBD1 (5 bases). This CDR3 has 15 residues. Per germline, CDR1 MNHEY and CDR2 SVGEGT. V was clipped by 4 bases and J by 6 bases, with 15 bases between them. The CDR3 nucleotides are TGTGCCAGCAGTTTCCAGGGCCCGGGCGCCGGGGAGCTGTTTTTT. Amino acid sequence: CASSFQGPGAGELFF.

This sequence joins TRBV28 and TRBJ2-3; 8 positions match TRBD1. CDR1 and CDR2 from the germline V gene are MDHEN and SYDVKM. Trimming cost V 6 bases and J 2 bases; bases outside gene matches: 7. The CDR3 has 15 amino acids. The CDR3, as DNA: TGTGCCAGCAGAGCATGGGACAGGTACACAGATACGCAGTATTTT. It yields the protein CASRAWDRYTDTQYF.

This chain joins TRBV5-4 and TRBJ1-1, with D possibly matching TRBD1 (5 bases). This CDR3 has 15 amino acids. Trimming removed 0 bases at V and 4 bases at J, with 13 bases between. The germline CDR1 and CDR2 sequences are SGHNT and YYREEE (reference sequence). CDR3 in DNA: TGTGCCAGCAGCTTGGTGGGGGGTTTGGGCACTGAAGCTTTCTTT. Translating it yields CASSLVGGLGTEAFF.

The chain couples TRBV4-3 to TRBJ2-5; TRBD2 might be the D (6 bases). This CDR3 spans 14 amino acids. Trimming removed 1 base at V and 4 bases at J, with 10 bases between. Germline CDR1 and CDR2: LGHNA and YSLEER. CDR3 amino acids: CASSQVAGRETQYF. CDR3 DNA: TGCGCCAGCAGCCAAGTGGCGGGGCGAGAGACCCAGTACTTC.

This chain connects TRBV10-3 to TRBJ1-1, with a possible D match to TRBD1 (5 bases). Germline V gene lookup returns CDR1 ENHRY and CDR2 SYGVKD. This CDR3 is 15 amino acids long. Trimming shortened V by 3 bases and J by 0 bases, and 11 bases separated the two germline ends. CDR3 DNA: TGTGCCATCAGTGAAAGAGGGACTCTGAACACTGAAGCTTTCTTT. Translation: CAISERGTLNTEAFF.

The chain recombines TRBV12-3 or TRBV12-4 with TRBJ2-1, with D possibly being TRBD2 (5 bases). CDR3 length equals 12 residues. Deletions cut 3 bases from V and 9 bases from J, with 9 bases between. CDR3 DNA: TGTGCCAGCAGTTTTGCCGCGGGTGAGCAGTTCTTC. It encodes CASSFAAGEQFF.

The rearrangement joins TRBV5-1 to TRBJ1-2; 7 positions agree with TRBD1. Germline V gives CDR1 SGHRS, CDR2 YFSETQ. Germline trimming cut 6 bases from V and 1 base from J; bases unmatched to any gene: 3. There are 13 residues in the CDR3. CDR3 sequence (DNA): TGCGCCAGCAACTGGGACAGTAACTATGGCTACACCTTC. This encodes CASNWDSNYGYTF.

This clone was seen a single time. The rearrangement joins TRBV10-3 to TRBJ2-7; TRBD1 might be the D (6 bases). The CDR3 length is 16 residues. V was shortened by 0 bases and J by 3 bases, with 15 bases between the two germline ends. CDR1 ENHRY and CDR2 SYGVKD come from the germline V gene. CDR3 sequence: CAISESGAVSGYEQYF. In DNA form, the CDR3 reads TGTGCCATCAGTGAGTCGGGGGCCGTGTCGGGCTACGAGCAGTACTTC.